A selection of T cell receptor beta chains follows, all from one sample in a study of blood T cell repertoires in COVID-19. Data came from immunoSEQ multiplex PCR; TCRdb stores just in-frame clones and leaves some out. Of about 480,000 clones in the sample, approximately 92% are singletons; the top ten hold roughly 0.92%. Material: peripheral blood. These receptors were obtained from a man aged 18 to 30 with COVID-19, enrolled during active disease. Each CDR3 is given with its conserved first and last residue.

v_call: TRBV5-6; cdr3_aa: CASKQGDTQYF
v_call: TRBV2; cdr3_aa: CASSEALTGSGELFF
v_call: TRBV11-2; cdr3_aa: CASSPGFNQPQHF
v_call: TRBV6-2/TRBV6-3; cdr3_aa: CASSPTGNYGYTF
v_call: TRBV5-4; cdr3_aa: CASSLTVGNGRSGANVLTF
v_call: TRBV7-9; cdr3_aa: CASSTSLQETQYF
v_call: TRBV4-1; cdr3_aa: CASSQAGGGNEKLFF
v_call: TRBV7-3; cdr3_aa: CASSPTQDTQYF
v_call: TRBV7-8; cdr3_aa: CASSKDRNTEAFF
v_call: TRBV5-1; cdr3_aa: CASSLAGFSSYEQYF
v_call: TRBV2; cdr3_aa: CASSVLGANEKLFF
v_call: TRBV5-1; cdr3_aa: CASSLRTGAGTEAFF
v_call: TRBV5-4; cdr3_aa: CASSLEGGETQYF
v_call: TRBV11-2; cdr3_aa: CASSLGTGLNEKLFF
v_call: TRBV7-3; cdr3_aa: CASSLSLAGADTQYF
v_call: TRBV18; cdr3_aa: CASSPTSGRVQETQYF
v_call: TRBV19; cdr3_aa: CASSIWGGSNQPQHF
v_call: TRBV30; cdr3_aa: CAWSPNMQETQYF
v_call: TRBV7-3; cdr3_aa: CASSSGRENEQFF
v_call: TRBV4-1; cdr3_aa: CASSPTGRQETQYF
v_call: TRBV7-9; cdr3_aa: CASSRALPAYEQYF
v_call: TRBV10-3; cdr3_aa: CAISENGGDTQYF
v_call: TRBV10-2; cdr3_aa: CASSVPYQETQYF
v_call: TRBV5-4; cdr3_aa: CASSLDGSSYNEQFF
v_call: TRBV5-8; cdr3_aa: CASSLEGSGGLETQYF
v_call: TRBV19; cdr3_aa: CASSLRDTNQPQHF
v_call: TRBV7-9; cdr3_aa: CASSARGGIDEQFF
v_call: TRBV4-1; cdr3_aa: CASSQEHGSYGYTF
v_call: TRBV20-1; cdr3_aa: CSASRGADSPLHF
v_call: TRBV7-6; cdr3_aa: CASSLGSETGAGELFF
v_call: TRBV2; cdr3_aa: CASSEAGEGNGELFF
v_call: TRBV2; cdr3_aa: CASSDPRQGAFRIQYF
v_call: TRBV3-1/TRBV3-2; cdr3_aa: CASSQDIRGQFF
v_call: TRBV19; cdr3_aa: CASRSIWGAYTEAFF
v_call: TRBV3-1/TRBV3-2; cdr3_aa: CASSQDRGTGGTGELFF
v_call: TRBV18; cdr3_aa: CASSPIPEKAFF
v_call: TRBV7-8; cdr3_aa: CASSPLGLSGEKLFF
v_call: TRBV19; cdr3_aa: CASSPRTGRGYTF
v_call: TRBV11-2; cdr3_aa: CASRSYSGATDTQYF
v_call: TRBV2; cdr3_aa: CASSEQGWDTEAFF
v_call: TRBV7-9; cdr3_aa: CASSPSQGAGGELFF
v_call: TRBV29-1; cdr3_aa: CSLGSDYNEQFF
v_call: TRBV6-6; cdr3_aa: CASSQQGAEAFF
v_call: TRBV5-6; cdr3_aa: CASSSLRGNEQYF
v_call: TRBV11-2; cdr3_aa: CASSPGLRGNTGELFF
v_call: TRBV10-3; cdr3_aa: CAISVPTGAPVTGELFF
v_call: TRBV6-1; cdr3_aa: CASSEGAYSGKPQHF
v_call: TRBV6-2/TRBV6-3; cdr3_aa: CASSPSANQPQHF
v_call: TRBV10-3; cdr3_aa: CAIRPGTGEETQYF
v_call: TRBV6-5; cdr3_aa: CASTLSTDTQYF
v_call: TRBV14; cdr3_aa: CASSQRLQGISGTSTDTQYF
v_call: TRBV19; cdr3_aa: CASSIERGPSYEQYF
v_call: TRBV5-6; cdr3_aa: CASSLGTGRYYEQYF
v_call: TRBV6-5; cdr3_aa: CASRRTSGSPGTQYF
v_call: TRBV5-5; cdr3_aa: CASSLSVPSSYEQYF